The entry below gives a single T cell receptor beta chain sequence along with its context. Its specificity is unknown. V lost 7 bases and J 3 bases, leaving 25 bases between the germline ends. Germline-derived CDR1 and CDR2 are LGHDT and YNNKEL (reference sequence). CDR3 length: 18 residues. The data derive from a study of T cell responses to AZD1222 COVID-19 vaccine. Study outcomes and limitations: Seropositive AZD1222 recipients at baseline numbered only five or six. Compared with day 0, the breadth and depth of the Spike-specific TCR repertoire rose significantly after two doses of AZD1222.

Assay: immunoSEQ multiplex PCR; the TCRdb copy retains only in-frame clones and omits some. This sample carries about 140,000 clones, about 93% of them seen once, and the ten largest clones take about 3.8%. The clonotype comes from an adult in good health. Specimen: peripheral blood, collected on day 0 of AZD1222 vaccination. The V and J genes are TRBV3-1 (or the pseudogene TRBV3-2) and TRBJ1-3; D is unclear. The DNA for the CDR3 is TGTGCCAGCACCCCGTTTAGTCCGTCGGGGATTCTTGGAAACACCATATATTTT. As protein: CASTPFSPSGILGNTIYF.